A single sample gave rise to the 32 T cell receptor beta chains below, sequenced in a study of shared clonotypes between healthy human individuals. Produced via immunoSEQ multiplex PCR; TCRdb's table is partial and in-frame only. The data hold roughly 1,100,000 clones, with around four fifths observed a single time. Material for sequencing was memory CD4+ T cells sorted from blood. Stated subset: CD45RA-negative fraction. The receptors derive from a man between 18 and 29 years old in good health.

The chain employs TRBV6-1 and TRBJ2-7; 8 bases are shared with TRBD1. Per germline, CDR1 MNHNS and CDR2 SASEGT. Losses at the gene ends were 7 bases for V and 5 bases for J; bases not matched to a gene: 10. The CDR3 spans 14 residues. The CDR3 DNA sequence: TGTGCCAGCACCATCGGACAGGGTGGCAACGAGCAGTACTTC. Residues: CASTIGQGGNEQYF.

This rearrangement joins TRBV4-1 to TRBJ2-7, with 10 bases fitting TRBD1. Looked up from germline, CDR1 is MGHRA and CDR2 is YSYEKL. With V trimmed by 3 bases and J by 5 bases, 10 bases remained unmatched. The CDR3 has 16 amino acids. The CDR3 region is CASSQATGGGRHEQYF. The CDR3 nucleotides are TGCGCCAGCAGCCAGGCGACAGGGGGCGGAAGGCACGAGCAGTACTTC.

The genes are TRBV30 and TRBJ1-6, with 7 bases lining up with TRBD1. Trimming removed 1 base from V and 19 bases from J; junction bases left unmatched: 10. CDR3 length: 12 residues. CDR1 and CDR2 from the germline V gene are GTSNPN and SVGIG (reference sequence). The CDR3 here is CAWSALELDRHF. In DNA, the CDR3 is TGTGCCTGGAGTGCCCTAGAACTGGACAGGCACTTT.

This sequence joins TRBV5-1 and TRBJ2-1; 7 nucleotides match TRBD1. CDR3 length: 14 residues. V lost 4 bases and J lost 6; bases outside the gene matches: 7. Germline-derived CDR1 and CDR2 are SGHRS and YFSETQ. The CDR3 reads CASSETGKSNEQFF. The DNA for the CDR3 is TGCGCCAGCAGCGAGACAGGGAAGAGCAATGAGCAGTTCTTC.

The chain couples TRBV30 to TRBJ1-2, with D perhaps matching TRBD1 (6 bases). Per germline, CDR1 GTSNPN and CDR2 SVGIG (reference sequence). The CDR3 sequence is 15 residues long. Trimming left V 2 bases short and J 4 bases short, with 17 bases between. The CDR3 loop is CAWSPSRGEGYGYTF. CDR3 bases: TGTGCCTGGAGTCCTTCCAGGGGTGAAGGCTATGGCTACACCTTC.

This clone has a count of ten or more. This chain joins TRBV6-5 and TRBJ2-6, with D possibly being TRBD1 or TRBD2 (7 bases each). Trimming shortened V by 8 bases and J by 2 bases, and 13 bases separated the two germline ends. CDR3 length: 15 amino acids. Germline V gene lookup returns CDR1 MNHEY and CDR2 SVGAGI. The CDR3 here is CASGGGGPGANVLTF. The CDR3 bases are TGTGCCAGCGGGGGAGGGGGCCCTGGGGCCAACGTCCTGACTTTC.

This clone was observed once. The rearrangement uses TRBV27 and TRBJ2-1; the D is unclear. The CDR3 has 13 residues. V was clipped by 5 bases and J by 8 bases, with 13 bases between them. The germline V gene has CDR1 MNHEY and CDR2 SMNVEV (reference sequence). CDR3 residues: CASSPNYRDEQFF. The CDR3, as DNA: TGTGCCAGCAGTCCTAACTACCGGGATGAGCAGTTCTTC.

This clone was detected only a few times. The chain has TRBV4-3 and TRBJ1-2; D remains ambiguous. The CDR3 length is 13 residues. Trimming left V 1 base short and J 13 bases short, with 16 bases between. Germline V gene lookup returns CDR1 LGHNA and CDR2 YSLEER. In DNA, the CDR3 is TGCGCCAGCAGCCAAGGTCTTTCCCCCACGGCCACCTTC. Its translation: CASSQGLSPTATF.

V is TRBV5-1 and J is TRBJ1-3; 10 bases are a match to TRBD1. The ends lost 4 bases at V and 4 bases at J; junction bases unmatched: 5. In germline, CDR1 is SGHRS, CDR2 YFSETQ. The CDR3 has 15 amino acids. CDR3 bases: TGCGCCAGCAGCCGGGACAGGGGATTCGGAAACACCATATATTTT. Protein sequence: CASSRDRGFGNTIYF.

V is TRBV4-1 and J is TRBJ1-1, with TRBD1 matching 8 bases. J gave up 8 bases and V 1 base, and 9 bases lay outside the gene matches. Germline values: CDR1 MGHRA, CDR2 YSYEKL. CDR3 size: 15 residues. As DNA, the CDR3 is TGCGCCAGCAGCCAAGCTGGCAGGGGGCGCGAAGAAGCTTTCTTT. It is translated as CASSQAGRGREEAFF.

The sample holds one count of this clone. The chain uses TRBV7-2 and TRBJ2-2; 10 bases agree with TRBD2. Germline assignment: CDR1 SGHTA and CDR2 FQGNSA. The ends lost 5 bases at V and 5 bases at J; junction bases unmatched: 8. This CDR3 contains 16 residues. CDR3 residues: CASSRTSGTGTGELFF. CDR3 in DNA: TGTGCCAGCAGCCGGACTAGCGGCACCGGTACCGGGGAGCTGTTTTTT.

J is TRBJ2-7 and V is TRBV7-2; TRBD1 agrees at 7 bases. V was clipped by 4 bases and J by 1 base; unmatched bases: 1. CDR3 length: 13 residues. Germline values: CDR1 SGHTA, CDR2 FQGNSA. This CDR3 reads CASSWGQSYEQYF. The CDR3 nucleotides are TGTGCCAGCAGCTGGGGACAGTCCTACGAGCAGTACTTC. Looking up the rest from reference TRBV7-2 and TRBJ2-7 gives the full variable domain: GAGVSQSPSNKVTEKGKDVELRCDPISGHTALYWYRQSLGQGLEFLIYFQGNSAPDKSGLPSDRFSAERTGGSVSTLTIQRTQQEDSAVYLCASSWGQSYEQYFGPGTRLTVT.

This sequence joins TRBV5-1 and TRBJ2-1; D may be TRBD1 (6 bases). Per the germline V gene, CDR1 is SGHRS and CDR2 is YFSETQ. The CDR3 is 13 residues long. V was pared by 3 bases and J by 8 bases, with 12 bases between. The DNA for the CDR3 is TGCGCCAGCAGCTACCCACAGGGCTATGAGCAGTTCTTC. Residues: CASSYPQGYEQFF. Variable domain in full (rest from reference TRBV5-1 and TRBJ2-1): KAGVTQTPRYLIKTRGQQVTLSCSPISGHRSVSWYQQTPGQGLQFLFEYFSETQRNKGNFPGRFSGRQFSNSRSEMNVSTLELGDSALYLCASSYPQGYEQFFGPGTRLTVL.

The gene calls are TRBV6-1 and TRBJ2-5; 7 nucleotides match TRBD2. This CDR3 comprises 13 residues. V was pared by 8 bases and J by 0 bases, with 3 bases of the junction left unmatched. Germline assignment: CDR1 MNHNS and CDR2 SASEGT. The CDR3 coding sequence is TGTGCCAGCGCCGGGGGGTACCAAGAGACCCAGTACTTC. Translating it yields CASAGGYQETQYF.

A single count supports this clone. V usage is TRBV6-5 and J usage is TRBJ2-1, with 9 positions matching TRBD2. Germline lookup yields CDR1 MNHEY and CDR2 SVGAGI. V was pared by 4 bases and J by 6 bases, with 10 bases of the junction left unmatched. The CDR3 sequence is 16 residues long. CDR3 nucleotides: TGTGCCAGCAGTTCCGGAGGTGGCGGGGGGGCCAATGAGCAGTTCTTC. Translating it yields CASSSGGGGGANEQFF.

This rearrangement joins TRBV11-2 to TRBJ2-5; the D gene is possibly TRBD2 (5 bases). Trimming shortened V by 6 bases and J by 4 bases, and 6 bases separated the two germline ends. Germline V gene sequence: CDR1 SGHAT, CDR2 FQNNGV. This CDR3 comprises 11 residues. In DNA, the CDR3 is TGTGCCAGCAGTCGGGGAGAGACCCAGTACTTC. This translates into CASSRGETQYF.

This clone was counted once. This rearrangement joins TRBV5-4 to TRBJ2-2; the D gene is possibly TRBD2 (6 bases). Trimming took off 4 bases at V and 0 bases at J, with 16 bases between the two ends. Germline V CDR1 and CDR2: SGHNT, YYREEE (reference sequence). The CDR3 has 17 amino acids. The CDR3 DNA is TGTGCCAGCAGCCGTACCCTTGGACTAACGAACACCGGGGAGCTGTTTTTT. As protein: CASSRTLGLTNTGELFF.

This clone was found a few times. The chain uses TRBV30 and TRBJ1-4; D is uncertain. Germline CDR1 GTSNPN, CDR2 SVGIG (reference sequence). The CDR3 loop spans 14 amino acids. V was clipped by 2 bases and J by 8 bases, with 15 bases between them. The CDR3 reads CAWSPRQAREKLFF. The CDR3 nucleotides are TGTGCCTGGAGTCCCCGGCAGGCCAGGGAAAAACTGTTTTTT.

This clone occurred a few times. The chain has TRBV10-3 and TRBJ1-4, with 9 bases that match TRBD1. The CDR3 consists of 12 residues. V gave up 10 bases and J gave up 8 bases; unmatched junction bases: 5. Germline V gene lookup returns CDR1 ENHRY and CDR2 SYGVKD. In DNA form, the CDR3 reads TGTGCCACGGGACAGGGAGGAGAAAAACTGTTTTTT. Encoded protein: CATGQGGEKLFF.

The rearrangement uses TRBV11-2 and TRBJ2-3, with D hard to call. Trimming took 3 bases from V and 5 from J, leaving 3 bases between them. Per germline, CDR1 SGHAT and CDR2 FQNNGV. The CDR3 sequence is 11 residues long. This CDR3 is CASSFLDTQYF. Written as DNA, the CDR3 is TGTGCCAGCAGCTTCTTAGATACGCAGTATTTT.

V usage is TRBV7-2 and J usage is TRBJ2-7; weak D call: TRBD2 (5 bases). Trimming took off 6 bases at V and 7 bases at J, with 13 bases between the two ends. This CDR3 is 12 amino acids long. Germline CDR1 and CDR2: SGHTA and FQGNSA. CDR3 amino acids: CASSPSPGEQYF. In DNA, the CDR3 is TGTGCCAGCAGTCCCTCCCCGGGGGAGCAGTACTTC.

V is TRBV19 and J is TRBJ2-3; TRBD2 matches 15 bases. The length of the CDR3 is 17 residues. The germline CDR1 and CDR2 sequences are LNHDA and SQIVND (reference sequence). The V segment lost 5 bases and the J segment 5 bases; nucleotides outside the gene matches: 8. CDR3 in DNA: TGTGCCAGTAGTCCCGGACTAGCGGGGGGGCTGGAAGATACGCAGTATTTT. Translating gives CASSPGLAGGLEDTQYF.

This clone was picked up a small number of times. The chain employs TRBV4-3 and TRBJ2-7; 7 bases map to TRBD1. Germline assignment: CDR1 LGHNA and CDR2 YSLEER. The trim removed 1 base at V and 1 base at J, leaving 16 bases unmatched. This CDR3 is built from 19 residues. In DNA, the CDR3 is TGCGCCAGCAGCCAAGCTTCGGGACAGCGCGACCCTACTTCCTACGAGCAGTACTTC. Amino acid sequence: CASSQASGQRDPTSYEQYF.

The CDR3 reads CASNKYASTDTQYF. The CDR3 nucleotides are TGTGCCAGCAACAAATACGCTAGCACAGATACGCAGTATTTT. The rearrangement joins TRBV11-1 to TRBJ2-3; D remains unclear. Germline CDR1 SGHAT, CDR2 FQDESV (reference sequence). CDR3 length: 14 residues. V was cut by 7 bases and J by 0 bases, with 11 bases left in between.

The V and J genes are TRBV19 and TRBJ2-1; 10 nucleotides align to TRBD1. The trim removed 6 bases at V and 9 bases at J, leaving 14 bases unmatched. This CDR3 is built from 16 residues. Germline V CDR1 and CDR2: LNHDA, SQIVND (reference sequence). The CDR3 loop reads CASRGLDRGRGGEQFF. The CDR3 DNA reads TGTGCCAGTAGGGGTCTTGACAGGGGGCGAGGGGGTGAGCAGTTCTTC.

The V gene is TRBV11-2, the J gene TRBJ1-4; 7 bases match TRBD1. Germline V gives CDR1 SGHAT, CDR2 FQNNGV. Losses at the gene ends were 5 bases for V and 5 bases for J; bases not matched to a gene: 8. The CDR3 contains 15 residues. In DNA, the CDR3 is TGTGCCAGCAGCACCCGGACAGGAGACAATGAAAAACTGTTTTTT. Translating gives CASSTRTGDNEKLFF.

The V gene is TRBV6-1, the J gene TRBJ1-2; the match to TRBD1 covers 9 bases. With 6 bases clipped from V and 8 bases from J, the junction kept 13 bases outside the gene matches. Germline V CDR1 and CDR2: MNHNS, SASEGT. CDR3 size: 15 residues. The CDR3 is CASSAGTGIGEGYTF. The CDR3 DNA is TGTGCCAGCAGCGCCGGGACAGGGATCGGTGAGGGCTACACCTTC.

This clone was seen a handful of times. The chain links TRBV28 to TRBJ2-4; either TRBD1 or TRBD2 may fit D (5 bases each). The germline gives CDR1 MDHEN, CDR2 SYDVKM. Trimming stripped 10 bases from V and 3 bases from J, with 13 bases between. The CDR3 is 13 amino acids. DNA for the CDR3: TGTGCCACGACCCGGGACGACAAAAACATTCAGTACTTC. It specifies CATTRDDKNIQYF.

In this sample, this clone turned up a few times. For the CDR3, the DNA is TGTGCCAGCAGCCCCGACTCGGGTGAGCAGTTCTTC. Its translation: CASSPDSGEQFF. The rearrangement uses TRBV7-2 and TRBJ2-1; D ambiguous. Trimming shortened V by 5 bases and J by 9 bases, and 11 bases separated the two germline ends. The CDR3 is 12 residues long. Germline V CDR1 and CDR2: SGHTA, FQGNSA.

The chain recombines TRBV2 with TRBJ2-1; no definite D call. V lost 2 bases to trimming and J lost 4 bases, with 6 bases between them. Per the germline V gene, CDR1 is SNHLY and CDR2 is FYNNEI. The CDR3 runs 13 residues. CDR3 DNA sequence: TGTGCCAGCAGTGAACAAGATTACAATGAGCAGTTCTTC. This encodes CASSEQDYNEQFF.

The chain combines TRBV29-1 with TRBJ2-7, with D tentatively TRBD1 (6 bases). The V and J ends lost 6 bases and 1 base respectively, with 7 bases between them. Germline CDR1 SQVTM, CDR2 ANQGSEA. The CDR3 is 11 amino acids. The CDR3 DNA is TGCAGCGTAGGACAGTCCTACGAGCAGTACTTC. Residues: CSVGQSYEQYF.

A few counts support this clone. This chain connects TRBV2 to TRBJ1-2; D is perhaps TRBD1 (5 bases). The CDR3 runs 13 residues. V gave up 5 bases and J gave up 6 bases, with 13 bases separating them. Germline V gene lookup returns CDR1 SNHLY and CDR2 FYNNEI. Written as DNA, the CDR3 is TGTGCCAGCAGTAAGGGACGGGAGGATGGCTACACCTTC. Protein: CASSKGREDGYTF.